The 13 T cell receptor beta chains below come from one sample, sequenced in a study of T cells in Graves' hyperthyroidism and ophthalmopathy. RNA transcripts yielded amplified TCR beta CDR3 regions. HTBI primers drove first-round RT-PCR of the TCR CDR3. MiXCR, applied by TCRdb to the multiplex PCR reads, yields one record per CDR3 protein. The table has hundreds of thousands of distinct CDR3 sequences, approximately 42% seen once. Sequencing input: peripheral blood or thyroid tissue (not recorded which). These receptors came from an adult man with Graves' disease, either hyperthyroidism or ophthalmopathy (not recorded which).

J is TRBJ2-5 and V is TRBV10-2; a possible D gene is TRBD2 (6 bases). CDR1 and CDR2 from the germline V gene are WSHSY and SAAADI. This CDR3 region has 13 residues. Trimming stripped 6 bases from V and 0 bases from J, with 8 bases between. The CDR3 nucleotides read TGCGCCAGCAGGGCGGGAAACCAAGAGACCCAGTACTTC. Protein: CASRAGNQETQYF.

V and J are TRBV7-8 and TRBJ2-5; the match to TRBD2 covers 10 bases. CDR1 is SGHVS and CDR2 is FQNEAQ in the germline V gene. The CDR3 is made up of 17 amino acids. V lost 1 base, J lost 5 bases, and 10 bases stayed unmatched. The CDR3: CASSLELAGAVEETQYF. DNA for the CDR3: TGTGCCAGCAGCTTAGAGCTAGCGGGAGCGGTTGAGGAGACCCAGTACTTC. The variable domain in full, with the rest retrieved from reference TRBV7-8 and TRBJ2-5, is GAGVSQSPRYKVAKRGQDVALRCDPISGHVSLFWYQQALGQGPEFLTYFQNEAQLDKSGLPSDRFFAERPEGSVSTLKIQRTQQEDSAVYLCASSLELAGAVEETQYFGPGTRLLVL.

This clonotype appeared a few times. The genes are TRBV7-9 and TRBJ1-1; weak D call: TRBD1 (5 bases). Trimming took off 8 bases at V and 5 bases at J, with 12 bases between the two ends. The length of the CDR3 is 12 residues. Looked up from germline, CDR1 is SEHNR and CDR2 is FQNEAQ (reference sequence). CDR3 sequence reads: CASPGGGTEAFF. The CDR3 DNA sequence: TGTGCCAGCCCGGGGGGTGGAACTGAAGCTTTCTTT.

J is TRBJ2-2 and V is TRBV29-1; TRBD2 might be the D (5 bases). Trimming cost V 0 bases and J 8 bases, with 10 bases left between them. Germline loops: CDR1 SQVTM, CDR2 ANQGSEA. The CDR3 is 13 amino acids. CDR3 DNA sequence: TGCAGCGTTGAAGAGGAGGTTGCAGGGGAGCTGTTTTTT. Its protein is CSVEEEVAGELFF.

V gene TRBV7-2 combines with J gene TRBJ1-4; D gene ambiguous. This CDR3 has 16 residues. The V end was cut by 5 bases, the J end by 6 bases, with 19 bases between. From germline, CDR1 is SGHTA and CDR2 FQGNSA. The CDR3 reads CASSQDLGIEYEKLFF. DNA of the CDR3: TGTGCCAGCAGCCAAGATCTCGGAATCGAATATGAAAAACTGTTTTTT.

This clonotype was counted between two and nine times. V usage is TRBV19 and J usage is TRBJ1-5, with D possibly matching TRBD1 (6 bases). CDR1 and CDR2 from the germline V gene are LNHDA and SQIVND (reference sequence). The CDR3 sequence is 15 residues long. With 6 bases removed from V and 2 bases from J, the gap between germline ends came to 14 bases. CDR3 loop: CASRLDAGGNQPQHF. CDR3 nucleotides: TGTGCCAGTAGGCTCGATGCAGGGGGCAATCAGCCCCAGCATTTT.

This clonotype was observed at least ten times. V is TRBV5-1 and J is TRBJ2-2; no clear D gene. The V gene lost 4 bases and the J gene lost 8 bases, with 12 bases spanning the gap. Germline V gene lookup returns CDR1 SGHRS and CDR2 YFSETQ. CDR3 length equals 13 residues. CDR3 DNA sequence: TGCGCCAGCAGCCTGGAGCCTCGTGGGGAGCTGTTTTTT. It translates to CASSLEPRGELFF. Together with reference TRBV5-1 and TRBJ2-2, the CDR3 gives the full variable domain: KAGVTQTPRYLIKTRGQQVTLSCSPISGHRSVSWYQQTPGQGLQFLFEYFSETQRNKGNFPGRFSGRQFSNSRSEMNVSTLELGDSALYLCASSLEPRGELFFGEGSRLTVL.

The V gene is TRBV7-9, the J gene TRBJ1-2; tentatively, D is TRBD1 (5 bases). This CDR3 spans 14 amino acids. Germline-derived CDR1 and CDR2 are SEHNR and FQNEAQ (reference sequence). The ends were cut back, 0 bases at V and 4 bases at J, with 9 bases in the middle. The CDR3: CASSLAGVFYGYTF. CDR3 DNA: TGTGCCAGCAGCTTAGCGGGGGTCTTCTATGGCTACACCTTC.

A word on this clonotype: Because the CDR3 is missing its conserved closing phenylalanine or tryptophan, this is likely a read error. CDR3 DNA sequence: TGTGCCAGCAGGGGAGTCGGCTATGGCTACACCCTC. Translation: CASRGVGYGYTL. The V gene is TRBV9, the J gene TRBJ1-2; D gene uncertain. Trimming stripped 5 bases from V and 4 bases from J, with 9 bases between. The CDR3 has 12 amino acids. CDR1 and CDR2 from the germline V gene are SGDLS and YYNGEE.

V is TRBV7-6 and J is TRBJ2-7; the D call may be TRBD1 or TRBD2 (6 bases each). The V and J ends lost 5 bases and 9 bases respectively, with 14 bases between them. CDR1 and CDR2 (germline): SGHVS, FNYEAQ. This CDR3 spans 12 amino acids. The CDR3 sequence is CASSVGGGGQYF. The CDR3 DNA sequence: TGTGCCAGCAGCGTCGGCGGAGGGGGGCAGTACTTC.

V and J are TRBV24-1 and TRBJ1-2, with 7 bases lining up with TRBD1. Looked up from germline, CDR1 is KGHDR and CDR2 is SFDVKD. The CDR3 is 14 residues long. V shed 3 bases and J 3 bases; nucleotides not matched to a gene: 3. Here the CDR3 DNA reads TGTGCCACCAGTGATCTGGGGACAGACTATGGCTACACCTTC. Translation gives CATSDLGTDYGYTF.

About this clonotype: One junction end disagrees with the germline gene, perhaps due to a read error. The gene calls are TRBV15 and TRBJ1-2; 7 bases are shared with TRBD1. Germline-derived CDR1 and CDR2 are LNHNV and YYDKDF (reference sequence). The CDR3 covers 15 residues. CDR3: CATRVVGQANYGYTF. The CDR3 DNA reads TGTGCCACCAGAGTAGTTGGACAGGCCAACTACGGCTACACCTTC. The whole variable domain, remainder taken from reference TRBV15 and TRBJ1-2, is DAMVIQNPRYQVTQFGKPVTLSCSQTLNHNVMYWYQQKSSQAPKLLFHYYDKDFNNEADTPDNFQSRRPNTSFCFLDIRSPGLGDTAMYLCATRVVGQANYGYTFGSGTRLTVV.

This clonotype was seen many times. V is TRBV10-3 and J is TRBJ1-1; no firm D call. The V end was cut by 7 bases, the J end by 1 base, with 16 bases between. Germline V lookup: CDR1 ENHRY, CDR2 SYGVKD. This CDR3 has 15 residues. CDR3 in DNA: TGTGCCATCACTGACTCAGGAGCGGCGAACACTGAAGCTTTCTTT. Its protein is CAITDSGAANTEAFF.